This T cell receptor (beta chain) was profiled in a study of T cells in localized non-small cell lung cancer. After removal of 6 bases from V and 0 bases from J, the junction contained 14 bases not matched to a gene. Per the germline V gene, CDR1 is SGHVS and CDR2 is FNYEAQ. This CDR3 is built from 18 residues. The method was immunoSEQ multiplex PCR; TCRdb's version includes in-frame clones alone and lacks a portion of them. The table lists about 21,000 clones, about 90% of them singletons. Source: peripheral blood, taken before any cancer treatment. V and J are TRBV7-6 and TRBJ1-5; 7 bases fit TRBD1. The clonotype comes from a male donor aged 60 or over with stage I squamous cell lung carcinoma. CDR3 sequence reads: CASSQAGGIWDSNQPQHF. In DNA, the CDR3 is TGTGCCAGCAGTCAGGCAGGGGGAATTTGGGATAGCAATCAGCCCCAGCATTTT.